A single sample gave rise to the 19 T cell receptor beta chains below, sequenced in a study of T cell responses to AZD1222 COVID-19 vaccine. Here immunoSEQ multiplex PCR was the method, and the copy in TCRdb shows in-frame clones only, minus some. The sample has 170,000 or so clones; 90% are singletons. Sequenced here: peripheral blood, sampled on day 0 of AZD1222 vaccination. The receptors here all came from an adult in good health.

V is TRBV4-2 and J is TRBJ1-5; maybe TRBD1 (5 bases). The CDR3 totals 13 residues. Between the trimmed V and J ends, which lost 7 bases and 5 bases, there was a span of 12 bases. CDR1 is LGHNA, CDR2 YNFKEQ, per germline. The CDR3 coding sequence is TGTGCCAGCACCCCGGGGCCCGATCAGCCCCAGCATTTT. Encoded protein: CASTPGPDQPQHF.

The rearrangement uses TRBV9 and TRBJ1-1; TRBD1 matches at 9 bases. CDR1 SGDLS and CDR2 YYNGEE come from the germline V gene. The V and J ends lost 0 bases and 3 bases, in that order; junction bases with no gene match: 9. This CDR3 spans 17 amino acids. For the CDR3, the DNA is TGTGCCAGCAGCGTAGGGGACAGGGCCCGTCGGGACACTGAAGCTTTCTTT. It codes for CASSVGDRARRDTEAFF.

This chain links TRBV28 with TRBJ2-2; no clear D gene. The germline V and J ends were trimmed by 7 bases and 5 bases, with 5 bases remaining between them. CDR1 MDHEN and CDR2 SYDVKM come from the germline V gene. The CDR3 spans 11 residues. The CDR3 loop reads CASTLTGELFF. CDR3 nucleotide sequence: TGTGCCAGCACGTTGACCGGGGAGCTGTTTTTT.

The chain uses TRBV19 and TRBJ1-2, with D maybe TRBD1 (6 bases). The CDR3 is 14 residues long. Trimming left V 2 bases short and J 2 bases short, with 9 bases between. Germline CDR1 is LNHDA and CDR2 is SQIVND (reference sequence). This chain's CDR3 is CASSINRDNYGYTF. CDR3 in DNA: TGTGCCAGTAGTATAAACAGGGACAACTATGGCTACACCTTC.

This sequence joins TRBV25-1 and TRBJ1-6; TRBD1 might be the D (5 bases). This CDR3 comprises 16 residues. V lost 6 bases, J lost 1 base, and 13 bases lay in between. From germline, CDR1 is MGHDK and CDR2 SYGVNS. CDR3: CASSPGRNSYNSPLHF. The CDR3 nucleotides are TGTGCCAGCAGCCCGGGACGGAATTCCTATAATTCACCCCTCCACTTT.

This chain uses TRBV10-3 with TRBJ1-6; no clear D gene. The CDR3 is 16 amino acids. V was clipped by 0 bases and J by 9 bases, with 15 bases between them. From germline, CDR1 is ENHRY and CDR2 SYGVKD. CDR3 sequence: CAISESGVLGSSPLHF. The CDR3 DNA reads TGTGCCATCAGTGAGTCCGGGGTCCTCGGATCTTCACCCCTCCACTTT.

This clone was seen only once. The chain combines TRBV30 with TRBJ1-2; D uncertain. CDR1 GTSNPN and CDR2 SVGIG come from the germline V gene (reference sequence). The ends were cut back, 0 bases at V and 5 bases at J, with 10 bases in the middle. The CDR3 extends over 13 amino acids. CDR3 residues: CAWSVNGRYGYTF. For the CDR3, the DNA is TGTGCCTGGAGTGTAAATGGCAGATATGGCTACACCTTC.

J is TRBJ1-1 and V is TRBV15; TRBD1 might be the D (6 bases). The V end lost 2 bases, the J end lost 3 bases, and 13 bases lay between the germline ends. Germline V CDR1 and CDR2: LNHNV, YYDKDF (reference sequence). The CDR3 covers 15 residues. The CDR3 DNA is TGTGCCACCAGCAGAAGAGGACAGATGTACACTGAAGCTTTCTTT. Its protein is CATSRRGQMYTEAFF.

The chain recombines TRBV27 with TRBJ1-6, with D unclear. Trimming stripped 0 bases from V and 4 bases from J, with 10 bases between. This CDR3 spans 16 amino acids. Germline loops: CDR1 MNHEY, CDR2 SMNVEV (reference sequence). The CDR3 DNA is TGTGCCAGCAGTTTATCTCGGGCCCGATATAATTCACCCCTCCACTTT. Amino acid sequence: CASSLSRARYNSPLHF.

The chain recombines TRBV12-3 or TRBV12-4 with TRBJ2-2; a weak D match, TRBD2 (7 bases). This CDR3 has 13 residues. V was pared by 5 bases and J by 6 bases, with 10 bases between. The CDR3 DNA reads as TGTGCCAGCAGTATAGGGGGGGCCGGGGAGCTGTTTTTT. Its protein product is CASSIGGAGELFF.

V and J are TRBV6-1 and TRBJ2-5; D possibly corresponds to TRBD1 (5 bases). The CDR3 is 14 residues long. The ends were cut back, 2 bases at V and 5 bases at J, with 12 bases in the middle. The V gene's germline CDR1 is MNHNS and CDR2 SASEGT. CDR3 residues: CASSESWGLETQYF. The CDR3, as DNA: TGTGCCAGCAGTGAAAGCTGGGGCCTTGAGACCCAGTACTTC.

This chain connects TRBV4-2 to TRBJ2-5, with D unclear. V shed 4 bases and J shed 4 bases, with 7 bases lying between them. This CDR3 has 12 amino acids. CDR1 is LGHNA, CDR2 YNFKEQ, per germline. The CDR3 coding sequence is TGTGCCAGCAGCCGTAGTTTAGAGACCCAGTACTTC. It specifies CASSRSLETQYF.

The J gene is TRBJ1-6, the V gene TRBV5-4, with a tentative D call TRBD1 (5 bases). Germline loops: CDR1 SGHNT, CDR2 YYREEE (reference sequence). With 2 bases removed from V and 10 bases from J, the gap between germline ends came to 13 bases. The CDR3 extends over 14 amino acids. For the CDR3, the DNA is TGTGCCAGCAGCTTAAGTCAGGGAGGCTCACCCCTCCACTTT. Translated: CASSLSQGGSPLHF.

V and J are TRBV5-4 and TRBJ1-6; D uncertain. V shed 0 bases and J shed 5 bases, with 6 bases lying between them. Germline CDR1 SGHNT, CDR2 YYREEE (reference sequence). This CDR3 is built from 14 residues. In DNA, the CDR3 is TGTGCCAGCAGCTTGGAAATGGATAATTCACCCCTCCACTTT. This encodes CASSLEMDNSPLHF. Drawing the rest from reference TRBV5-4 and TRBJ1-6, the complete variable domain is ETGVTQSPTHLIKTRGQQVTLRCSSQSGHNTVSWYQQALGQGPQFIFQYYREEENGRGNFPPRFSGLQFPNYSSELNVNALELDDSALYLCASSLEMDNSPLHFGNGTRLTVT.

V is TRBV27 and J is TRBJ1-5; D is ambiguous. The germline V gene encodes CDR1 MNHEY and CDR2 SMNVEV (reference sequence). This CDR3 contains 14 residues. Trimming pared 4 bases from V and 10 bases from J, leaving 17 bases between. This CDR3 is CASSSSGFSRPQHF. CDR3 sequence (DNA): TGTGCCAGCAGTTCCTCCGGGTTTTCAAGACCCCAGCATTTT.

This chain links TRBV6-5 with TRBJ1-1, with 7 bases matching TRBD1. CDR1 MNHEY and CDR2 SVGAGI come from the germline V gene. The J segment lost 7 bases and the V segment lost 9 bases, leaving 11 bases of the junction unmatched. The CDR3 extends over 13 amino acids. As DNA, the CDR3 is TGTGCCAGTACGCCGAGGGGGCTCGGTGAAGCTTTCTTT. It yields the protein CASTPRGLGEAFF.

This chain connects TRBV11-3 to TRBJ1-6, with D perhaps TRBD1 (5 bases). The germline V gene has CDR1 SGHNT and CDR2 YENEEA. The CDR3 sequence is 16 residues long. V lost 5 bases, J lost 5 bases, and 16 bases lay in between. This CDR3 reads CASSTRREGDNSPLHF. The CDR3 DNA is TGTGCCAGCAGCACACGCAGGGAGGGAGATAATTCACCCCTCCACTTT.

CDR3 DNA: TGTGCCAGCAGCCTAGGGGGGAGTAACTATGGCTACACCTTC. Amino acid sequence: CASSLGGSNYGYTF. This chain links TRBV7-9 with TRBJ1-2; TRBD1 is a possible D gene (6 bases). V lost 5 bases to trimming and J lost 1 base, with 11 bases between them. This CDR3 spans 14 amino acids. Germline V CDR1 and CDR2: SEHNR, FQNEAQ (reference sequence). Full variable domain (rest looked up from reference TRBV7-9 and TRBJ1-2): DTGVSQNPRHKITKRGQNVTFRCDPISEHNRLYWYRQTLGQGPEFLTYFQNEAQLEKSRLLSDRFSAERPKGSFSTLEIQRTEQGDSAMYLCASSLGGSNYGYTFGSGTRLTVV.

The chain combines TRBV7-3 with TRBJ2-5; D might be TRBD1 or TRBD2, each matching 7 bases. V shed 5 bases and J shed 4 bases, with 23 bases lying between them. The CDR3 runs to 17 residues. CDR1 is SGHTA, CDR2 FQGTGA, per germline. CDR3 sequence: CASSLQGGRLGRETQYF. As DNA, the CDR3 is TGTGCCAGCAGCCTCCAGGGGGGGCGGTTGGGGCGAGAGACCCAGTACTTC.